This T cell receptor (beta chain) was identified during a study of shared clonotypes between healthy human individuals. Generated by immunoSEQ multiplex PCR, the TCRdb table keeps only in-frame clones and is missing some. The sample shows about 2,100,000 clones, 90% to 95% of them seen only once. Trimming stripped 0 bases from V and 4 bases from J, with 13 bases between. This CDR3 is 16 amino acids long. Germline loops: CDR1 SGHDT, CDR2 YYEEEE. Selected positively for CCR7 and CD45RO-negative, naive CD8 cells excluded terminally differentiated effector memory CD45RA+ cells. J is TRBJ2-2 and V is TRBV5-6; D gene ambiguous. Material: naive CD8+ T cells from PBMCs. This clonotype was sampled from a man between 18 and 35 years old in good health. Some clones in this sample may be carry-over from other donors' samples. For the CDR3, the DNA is TGTGCCAGCAGCTTGGCGACGGCACGGACCACCGGGGAGCTGTTTTTT. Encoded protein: CASSLATARTTGELFF.